This is a list of T cell receptor beta chains from one sample in a study of TIL therapy for anti-PD-1-resistant metastatic lung cancer. Libraries were prepared by immunoSEQ multiplex PCR; TCRdb keeps only in-frame clonotypes and omits some of them. The table lists under 55,000 clones, roughly 78% of them singletons, with around 4.8% in the top ten. Material: blood, obtained at baseline. Every receptor here comes from a woman aged 30-79 years with non-small cell lung cancer. CDR3s include the opening cysteine and the closing phenylalanine or tryptophan. D genes are given only for firm matches. Clone size is not always given. Where it is, it says once, few, many or a class for expanded clones.

J gene: TRBJ1-2
clone size: .
D gene: .
V gene: TRBV6-6
CDR3 protein: CASSPRINYGYTF
CDR3 DNA: TGTGCCAGCAGCCCCAGGATAAACTATGGCTACACCTTC

J gene: TRBJ1-1
clone size: .
D gene: TRBD1
V gene: TRBV19
CDR3 protein: CASSSGQSTEAFF
CDR3 DNA: TGTGCCAGTAGTTCGGGACAGTCCACTGAAGCTTTCTTT

J gene: TRBJ2-2
clone size: .
D gene: TRBD2
V gene: TRBV4-2
CDR3 protein: CASSQEAGTNTGELFF
CDR3 DNA: TGTGCCAGCAGCCAAGAAGCGGGAACGAACACCGGGGAGCTGTTTTTT

J gene: TRBJ2-7
clone size: once
D gene: TRBD1
V gene: TRBV7-6
CDR3 protein: CASSLVFPGQGGGSYEQYF
CDR3 DNA: TGTGCCAGCAGCTTAGTTTTCCCGGGACAGGGCGGGGGCTCCTACGAGCAGTACTTC

J gene: TRBJ2-7
clone size: .
D gene: .
V gene: TRBV2
CDR3 protein: CASSDLDGSYEQYF
CDR3 DNA: TGTGCCAGCAGCGACCTAGACGGGTCCTACGAGCAGTACTTC

J gene: TRBJ2-2
clone size: .
D gene: TRBD2
V gene: TRBV4-2
CDR3 protein: CASSQDGTSGSFANTGELFF
CDR3 DNA: TGTGCCAGCAGCCAAGATGGGACTAGCGGGAGCTTCGCGAACACCGGGGAGCTGTTTTTT

J gene: TRBJ1-1
clone size: .
D gene: .
V gene: TRBV5-4
CDR3 protein: CASSLASVATEAFF
CDR3 DNA: TGTGCCAGCAGCTTGGCCTCGGTGGCCACTGAAGCTTTCTTT

J gene: TRBJ2-7
clone size: .
D gene: .
V gene: TRBV5-6
CDR3 protein: CASGRWGLLLFYEQYF
CDR3 DNA: TGTGCCAGCGGTCGGTGGGGACTCTTATTATTCTACGAGCAGTACTTC

J gene: TRBJ1-2
clone size: .
D gene: .
V gene: TRBV4-1
CDR3 protein: CASRSESGHPYGYTF
CDR3 DNA: TGCGCCAGCAGGTCAGAATCGGGGCATCCCTATGGCTACACCTTC

J gene: TRBJ1-1
clone size: .
D gene: .
V gene: TRBV30
CDR3 protein: CASPGSLNTEAFF
CDR3 DNA: TGTGCCTCCCCAGGGTCCTTGAACACTGAAGCTTTCTTT

J gene: TRBJ1-5
clone size: .
D gene: .
V gene: TRBV6-5
CDR3 protein: CATARAHNQPQHF
CDR3 DNA: TGTGCCACCGCGAGGGCCCACAATCAGCCCCAGCATTTT

J gene: TRBJ1-1
clone size: .
D gene: .
V gene: TRBV28
CDR3 protein: CASSLIGPYEAFF
CDR3 DNA: TGTGCCAGCAGCCTAATTGGACCCTATGAAGCTTTCTTT

J gene: TRBJ2-5
clone size: .
D gene: .
V gene: TRBV11-2
CDR3 protein: CASSLVETQYF
CDR3 DNA: TGTGCCAGCAGCTTAGTAGAGACCCAGTACTTC

J gene: TRBJ2-5
clone size: .
D gene: .
V gene: TRBV7-8
CDR3 protein: CASSLGSASYQETQYF
CDR3 DNA: TGTGCCAGCAGCTTAGGAAGTGCGTCGTACCAAGAGACCCAGTACTTC

J gene: TRBJ2-7
clone size: .
D gene: .
V gene: TRBV5-1
CDR3 protein: CASSLSSYEQYF
CDR3 DNA: TGCGCCAGCAGCCTAAGCTCCTACGAGCAGTACTTC

J gene: TRBJ1-2
clone size: .
D gene: .
V gene: TRBV10-3
CDR3 protein: CAISESHGTSNYGYTF
CDR3 DNA: TGTGCCATCAGTGAGTCGCACGGGACCTCTAACTATGGCTACACCTTC

J gene: TRBJ1-5
clone size: .
D gene: TRBD1
V gene: TRBV7-9
CDR3 protein: CASSPGTAFNQPQHF
CDR3 DNA: TGTGCCAGCAGCCCAGGGACAGCCTTCAATCAGCCCCAGCATTTT

J gene: TRBJ1-5
clone size: .
D gene: TRBD1
V gene: TRBV28
CDR3 protein: CASTLQGGQPQHF
CDR3 DNA: TGTGCCAGCACCTTACAGGGGGGACAGCCCCAGCATTTT

J gene: TRBJ1-1
clone size: .
D gene: .
V gene: TRBV14
CDR3 protein: CASSSTGTAFF
CDR3 DNA: TGTGCCAGCAGCTCTACAGGGACGGCTTTCTTT

J gene: TRBJ2-2
clone size: few
D gene: .
V gene: TRBV5-1
CDR3 protein: CASSSRGPDTGELFF
CDR3 DNA: TGCGCCAGCAGTTCTCGGGGGCCAGACACCGGGGAGCTGTTTTTT

J gene: TRBJ2-2
clone size: .
D gene: TRBD1
V gene: TRBV15
CDR3 protein: CATSRVLGGANTGELFF
CDR3 DNA: TGTGCCACCAGCAGAGTATTAGGGGGCGCGAACACCGGGGAGCTGTTTTTT

J gene: TRBJ2-7
clone size: .
D gene: TRBD2
V gene: TRBV11-2
CDR3 protein: CASSSPGLAGAEQYF
CDR3 DNA: TGTGCCAGCAGCTCACCGGGACTAGCGGGAGCTGAGCAGTACTTC

J gene: TRBJ2-7
clone size: .
D gene: .
V gene: TRBV6-5
CDR3 protein: CASRLTIHSYEQYF
CDR3 DNA: TGTGCCAGCAGATTGACTATCCACTCCTACGAGCAGTACTTC

J gene: TRBJ2-7
clone size: .
D gene: TRBD2
V gene: TRBV6-6
CDR3 protein: CASSYPLSAGESEQYF
CDR3 DNA: TGTGCCAGCAGTTACCCCCTCTCAGCGGGGGAAAGCGAGCAGTACTTC

J gene: TRBJ2-1
clone size: .
D gene: .
V gene: TRBV4-3
CDR3 protein: CASSQDPPGLVTYNEQFF
CDR3 DNA: TGCGCCAGCAGCCAAGACCCCCCGGGGTTGGTAACCTACAATGAGCAGTTCTTC

J gene: TRBJ1-2
clone size: .
D gene: TRBD1
V gene: TRBV4-1
CDR3 protein: CASSQTGGYGYTF
CDR3 DNA: TGCGCCAGCAGCCAAACAGGGGGCTATGGCTACACCTTC

J gene: TRBJ1-2
clone size: .
D gene: .
V gene: TRBV19
CDR3 protein: CASSIGPRQGSYTF
CDR3 DNA: TGTGCCAGTAGTATCGGTCCTCGGCAGGGGAGCTACACCTTC

J gene: TRBJ1-5
clone size: .
D gene: .
V gene: TRBV19
CDR3 protein: CASKEVIGNQPQHF
CDR3 DNA: TGTGCCAGTAAAGAGGTGATAGGGAATCAGCCCCAGCATTTT

J gene: TRBJ1-3
clone size: .
D gene: .
V gene: TRBV10-3
CDR3 protein: CAISEGVHNSGNTIYF
CDR3 DNA: TGTGCCATCAGTGAGGGGGTACACAACTCTGGAAACACCATATATTTT

J gene: TRBJ1-2
clone size: .
D gene: .
V gene: TRBV28
CDR3 protein: CATVHNYGYTF
CDR3 DNA: TGTGCCACCGTGCATAACTATGGCTACACCTTC

J gene: TRBJ2-7
clone size: .
D gene: .
V gene: TRBV6-1
CDR3 protein: CASSEASQVFSYEQYF
CDR3 DNA: TGTGCCAGCAGTGAAGCGTCTCAGGTTTTCTCCTACGAGCAGTACTTC

J gene: TRBJ1-2
clone size: .
D gene: .
V gene: TRBV19
CDR3 protein: CASSIQGAGYTF
CDR3 DNA: TGTGCCAGTAGTATACAAGGGGCCGGCTACACCTTC

J gene: TRBJ1-1
clone size: .
D gene: .
V gene: TRBV27
CDR3 protein: CASSLEPGQSEAFF
CDR3 DNA: TGTGCCAGCAGTTTAGAGCCTGGACAGTCTGAAGCTTTCTTT

J gene: TRBJ2-2
clone size: .
D gene: .
V gene: TRBV29-1
CDR3 protein: CSVDLWGTGELFF
CDR3 DNA: TGCAGCGTTGATTTGTGGGGAACCGGGGAGCTGTTTTTT

J gene: TRBJ1-6
clone size: few
D gene: .
V gene: TRBV10-1
CDR3 protein: CARTGALHF
CDR3 DNA: TGCGCCAGGACCGGAGCCCTCCACTTT